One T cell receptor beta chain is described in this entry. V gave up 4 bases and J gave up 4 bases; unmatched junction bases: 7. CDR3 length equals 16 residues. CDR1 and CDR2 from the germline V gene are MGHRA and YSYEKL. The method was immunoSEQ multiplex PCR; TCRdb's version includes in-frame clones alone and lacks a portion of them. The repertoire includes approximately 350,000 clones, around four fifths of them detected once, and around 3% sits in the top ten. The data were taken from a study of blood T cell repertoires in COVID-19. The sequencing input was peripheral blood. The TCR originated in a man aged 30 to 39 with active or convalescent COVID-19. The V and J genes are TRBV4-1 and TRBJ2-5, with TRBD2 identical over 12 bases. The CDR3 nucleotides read TGCGCCAGCAGCCCTCGACTAGCGGGAGATCGAGAGACCCAGTACTTC. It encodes CASSPRLAGDRETQYF.